Shown below are 30 T cell receptor beta chains from a single sample sequenced in a study of cytomegalovirus exposure and HLA in healthy donors. PCR involved 60 Vbeta and 13 Jbeta primers. Measured with immunoSEQ multiplex PCR; TCRdb has only the in-frame clones, and not every one. The sample has 100,000 to 150,000 clones, approximately 80% seen once; the top ten hold around 2%. The sequencing sample was made of PBMCs. The receptors here all came from a female donor in good health and CMV-seropositive.

The genes are TRBV25-1 and TRBJ2-7; perhaps TRBD1 as D (6 bases). Germline CDR1 is MGHDK and CDR2 is SYGVNS. Trimming took 4 bases from V and 3 from J, leaving 13 bases between them. The CDR3 is 14 amino acids. The CDR3, as DNA: TGTGCCAGCAGTGCCCGGGACACGAACTACGAGCAGTACTTC. Translated, it gives CASSARDTNYEQYF.

The chain uses TRBV7-8 and TRBJ2-5; D remains unclear. V dropped 2 bases and J dropped 2 bases, with 18 bases sitting between them. CDR3 length equals 17 residues. Germline CDR1 is SGHVS and CDR2 is FQNEAQ. The CDR3 reads CASSLSPVRPAQETQYF. The CDR3 nucleotides read TGTGCCAGCAGCTTATCGCCCGTGAGGCCAGCACAAGAGACCCAGTACTTC.

This sequence joins TRBV6-1 and TRBJ1-2, with 9 bases matching TRBD1. Per the germline V gene, CDR1 is MNHNS and CDR2 is SASEGT. V lost 10 bases to trimming and J lost 6 bases; unmatched junction nucleotides: 9. This CDR3 region has 13 residues. The CDR3 sequence: CATDPGQGHGYTF. Here the CDR3 DNA reads TGTGCCACCGACCCCGGACAGGGGCATGGCTACACCTTC.

The V gene is TRBV19, the J gene TRBJ1-6, with D unclear. The CDR3 runs to 16 residues. The germline V gene encodes CDR1 LNHDA and CDR2 SQIVND (reference sequence). V gave up 2 bases and J gave up 7 bases, with 15 bases separating them. CDR3 DNA sequence: TGTGCCAGTAGTATAAGATCTCGGACTGGGAATTCACCCCTCCACTTT. Amino acid sequence: CASSIRSRTGNSPLHF. The full variable domain, its missing parts supplied by reference TRBV19 and TRBJ1-6, is DGGITQSPKYLFRKEGQNVTLSCEQNLNHDAMYWYRQDPGQGLRLIYYSQIVNDFQKGDIAEGYSVSREKKESFPLTVTSAQKNPTAFYLCASSIRSRTGNSPLHFGNGTRLTVT.

CDR3 residues: CASSSPVGELFF. The CDR3 DNA is TGTGCCAGCAGCTCCCCTGTCGGGGAGCTGTTTTTT. The J gene is TRBJ2-2, the V gene TRBV7-9, with D unresolved. This CDR3 region has 12 residues. The germline gives CDR1 SEHNR, CDR2 FQNEAQ (reference sequence). V was pared by 4 bases and J by 7 bases, with 7 bases between.

The chain is built from TRBV18 and TRBJ2-3; D is unresolved. The V end was cut by 3 bases, the J end by 0 bases, with 13 bases between. Germline loops: CDR1 KGHSH, CDR2 LQKENI. This CDR3 spans 16 amino acids. CDR3 region: CASSPLNRWSTDTQYF. CDR3 nucleotides: TGTGCCAGCTCACCCCTAAATCGATGGAGCACAGATACGCAGTATTTT. Supplemented by reference TRBV18 and TRBJ2-3, the full variable domain reads NAGVMQNPRHLVRRRGQEARLRCSPMKGHSHVYWYRQLPEEGLKFMVYLQKENIIDESGMPKERFSAEFPKEGPSILRIQQVVRGDSAAYFCASSPLNRWSTDTQYFGPGTRLTVL.

This clone was seen once. The chain uses TRBV5-1 and TRBJ1-1; no firm D call. CDR3 length: 13 amino acids. Trimming left V 2 bases short and J 7 bases short, with 12 bases between. Germline CDR1 SGHRS, CDR2 YFSETQ. CDR3 bases: TGCGCCAGCAGCTTTGAAGGAGCAGTTGAAGCTTTCTTT. Protein sequence: CASSFEGAVEAFF.

The chain links TRBV11-2 to TRBJ2-7, with TRBD1 matching 8 bases. The germline V gene has CDR1 SGHAT and CDR2 FQNNGV. The CDR3 has 15 amino acids. The V and J ends lost 1 base and 6 bases, in that order; junction bases with no gene match: 8. CDR3 residues: CASSLGVSRGREQYF. CDR3 bases: TGTGCCAGCAGCTTAGGAGTATCCAGGGGGCGCGAGCAGTACTTC.

The chain employs TRBV28 and TRBJ2-7, with a possible D match to TRBD1 (6 bases). The V end was cut by 5 bases, the J end by 3 bases, with 14 bases between. Germline V lookup: CDR1 MDHEN, CDR2 SYDVKM. The CDR3 is made up of 14 amino acids. The CDR3 bases are TGTGCCAGCAGTCTCGCAGGGGTTAACTACGAGCAGTACTTC. Protein sequence: CASSLAGVNYEQYF.

The V and J genes are TRBV7-7 and TRBJ2-2; possibly TRBD2 for D (7 bases). The CDR3 runs to 16 residues. V lost 4 bases and J lost 6, with 18 bases in between. Looked up from germline, CDR1 is SSHAT and CDR2 is FNYEAQ (reference sequence). DNA of the CDR3: TGTGCCAGCAGCTCCCTTGGGGGGGCAATCGCCGGGGAGCTGTTTTTT. Protein: CASSSLGGAIAGELFF.

The V and J genes are TRBV30 and TRBJ1-3, with D perhaps TRBD1 (5 bases). In germline, CDR1 is GTSNPN, CDR2 SVGIG (reference sequence). Trimming pared 2 bases from V and 4 bases from J, leaving 9 bases between. CDR3 size: 13 residues. The CDR3 nucleotides read TGTGCCTGGAGTCAGGGTACGGGAAACACCATATATTTT. This encodes CAWSQGTGNTIYF.

A remark on this clone: This sample also contains other DNA sequences that code for the same CDR3. The chain uses TRBV19 and TRBJ2-3; unclear D gene. The germline V gene has CDR1 LNHDA and CDR2 SQIVND (reference sequence). This CDR3 contains 13 residues. The germline V and J ends were trimmed by 1 base and 4 bases, with 6 bases remaining between them. The chain's CDR3 is CASSIGGADTQYF. In DNA form, the CDR3 reads TGTGCCAGTAGTATAGGAGGAGCAGATACGCAGTATTTT. The complete variable domain, with remaining parts taken from reference TRBV19 and TRBJ2-3, reads DGGITQSPKYLFRKEGQNVTLSCEQNLNHDAMYWYRQDPGQGLRLIYYSQIVNDFQKGDIAEGYSVSREKKESFPLTVTSAQKNPTAFYLCASSIGGADTQYFGPGTRLTVL.

The chain carries TRBV7-3 and TRBJ1-6; 8 nucleotides line up with TRBD1. J lost 8 bases, V lost 5 bases, and 8 bases had no gene match. The CDR3 is 15 amino acids. Per germline, CDR1 SGHTA and CDR2 FQGTGA. CDR3 sequence: CASSNGQGRDSPLHF. CDR3 coding DNA: TGTGCCAGCAGCAACGGACAGGGTCGGGATTCACCCCTCCACTTT.

The gene calls are TRBV7-2 and TRBJ2-7; D is possibly TRBD1 (5 bases). This CDR3 is built from 15 residues. Per the germline V gene, CDR1 is SGHTA and CDR2 is FQGNSA. V dropped 1 base and J dropped 2 bases, with 12 bases sitting between them. Here the CDR3 reads CASSLGVGVTYEQYF. In nucleotides, the CDR3 is TGTGCCAGCAGCTTAGGGGTAGGGGTAACCTACGAGCAGTACTTC.

This clone was counted only a few times. The gene calls are TRBV13 and TRBJ2-3, with a tentative D call TRBD1 (5 bases). The ends were cut back, 3 bases at V and 5 bases at J, with 15 bases in the middle. This CDR3 has 15 residues. Germline CDR1 PRHDT, CDR2 FYEKMQ (reference sequence). The CDR3 here is CASSFLGASIDTQYF. The CDR3 DNA reads as TGTGCCAGCAGCTTTCTTGGGGCCTCAATAGATACGCAGTATTTT.

J is TRBJ2-5 and V is TRBV6-5; 9 bases align to TRBD1. Germline loops: CDR1 MNHEY, CDR2 SVGAGI. J was trimmed by 3 bases and V by 6 bases; bases with no gene match: 8. The CDR3 sequence is 15 residues long. The CDR3 sequence is CASSWDRDGKETQYF. The CDR3 DNA reads TGTGCCAGCAGCTGGGACAGGGACGGTAAAGAGACCCAGTACTTC.

This chain joins TRBV5-1 and TRBJ2-7, with 7 bases aligning to TRBD1. The CDR3 length is 14 residues. Trimming at V came to 3 bases and at J to 4 bases, leaving 7 bases not matched to a gene. Per germline, CDR1 SGHRS and CDR2 YFSETQ. The CDR3 sequence is CASSSGQVKYEQYF. The DNA for the CDR3 is TGCGCCAGCAGCTCCGGACAGGTGAAATACGAGCAGTACTTC.

Of note for this clone: The same CDR3 is also encoded by other DNA sequences in this sample. The chain is built from TRBV29-1 and TRBJ2-1; D possibly corresponds to TRBD2 (5 bases). The V gene lost 1 base and the J gene lost 4 bases, with 8 bases spanning the gap. This CDR3 spans 13 amino acids. From germline, CDR1 is SQVTM and CDR2 ANQGSEA. Here the CDR3 DNA reads TGCAGCGTTGAAGGGACTTCTTACAATGAGCAGTTCTTC. This translates into CSVEGTSYNEQFF.

V usage is TRBV19 and J usage is TRBJ2-5; D may be TRBD2 (5 bases). Germline-derived CDR1 and CDR2 are LNHDA and SQIVND (reference sequence). CDR3 length: 13 residues. V lost 3 bases to trimming and J lost 2 bases, with 7 bases between them. The CDR3 DNA follows: TGTGCCAGTAGTATCGGGGAGCAAGAGACCCAGTACTTC. This translates into CASSIGEQETQYF.

This sequence joins TRBV7-9 and TRBJ2-2; TRBD2 matches 7 bases. The V segment lost 5 bases and the J segment 1 base; nucleotides outside the gene matches: 10. Germline V gene lookup returns CDR1 SEHNR and CDR2 FQNEAQ (reference sequence). The CDR3 contains 17 residues. The CDR3 region has the DNA TGTGCCAGCAGCGCAGGGCCCGCGGGGGTGAACACCGGGGAGCTGTTTTTT. Protein: CASSAGPAGVNTGELFF.

The rearrangement joins TRBV25-1 to TRBJ2-5; 7 positions agree with TRBD2. V was pared by 4 bases and J by 3 bases, with 8 bases of the junction left unmatched. This CDR3 region has 15 residues. The germline V gene has CDR1 MGHDK and CDR2 SYGVNS. The CDR3 reads CASSAHGAGEETQYF. In DNA form, the CDR3 reads TGTGCCAGCAGTGCCCACGGCGCGGGAGAAGAGACCCAGTACTTC. The entire variable domain, with the rest obtained from reference TRBV25-1 and TRBJ2-5, is as follows: EADIYQTPRYLVIGTGKKITLECSQTMGHDKMYWYQQDPGMELHLIHYSYGVNSTEKGDLSSESTVSRIRTEHFPLTLESARPSHTSQYLCASSAHGAGEETQYFGPGTRLLVL.

Only a few counts were recorded for this clone. The rearrangement joins TRBV6-5 to TRBJ2-3; D gene ambiguous. The CDR3 loop spans 13 amino acids. Germline CDR1 MNHEY, CDR2 SVGAGI. Trimming shortened V by 4 bases and J by 0 bases, and 5 bases separated the two germline ends. DNA of the CDR3: TGTGCCAGCAGTTCTAAGAGCACAGATACGCAGTATTTT. Translated: CASSSKSTDTQYF.

V gene TRBV10-1 combines with J gene TRBJ2-1; D is unresolved. This CDR3 spans 14 amino acids. Germline V gene data show CDR1 as WNHNN and CDR2 as SYGVQD (reference sequence). V was shortened by 5 bases and J by 1 base, with 9 bases between the two germline ends. Here the CDR3 DNA reads TGCGCCAGCAGTAGTCAGATATCCTACAATGAGCAGTTCTTC. Translating gives CASSSQISYNEQFF.

The rearrangement links TRBV6-6 to TRBJ2-1; 7 bases map to TRBD2. CDR1 and CDR2 from the germline V gene are MNHNY and SVGAGI (reference sequence). The CDR3 consists of 14 residues. V dropped 2 bases and J dropped 7; count of bases not matched to a gene: 5. The CDR3, as DNA: TGTGCCAGCAGTTACGAGCGGGGTCAGAATGAGCAGTTCTTC. This encodes CASSYERGQNEQFF.

The V call is TRBV6-1, the J call TRBJ2-7; 7 nucleotides line up with TRBD2. The CDR3 has 15 residues. Trimming cost V 3 bases and J 2 bases; bases outside gene matches: 7. Germline V gene lookup returns CDR1 MNHNS and CDR2 SASEGT. The DNA of the CDR3 is TGTGCCAGCAGTGATTGGGGAGGGGTCGCCTACGAGCAGTACTTC. Amino acids: CASSDWGGVAYEQYF.

This sequence joins TRBV4-2 and TRBJ1-3, with 10 bases fitting TRBD1. The CDR3 runs 15 residues. Germline CDR1 reads LGHNA; CDR2 reads YNFKEQ. The J segment lost 2 bases and the V segment lost 3 bases, leaving 1 base of the junction unmatched. The DNA of the CDR3 is TGTGCCAGCAGCCAGACAGGGGGCCCTGGAAACACCATATATTTT. Amino acid sequence: CASSQTGGPGNTIYF.

The chain employs TRBV5-4 and TRBJ2-1; 8 bases are shared with TRBD1. Germline assignment: CDR1 SGHNT and CDR2 YYREEE (reference sequence). The CDR3 is 15 amino acids. Trimming cost V 0 bases and J 6 bases; bases outside gene matches: 5. CDR3 bases: TGTGCCAGCAGCTTGGGGACAGGGTGGTCCAATGAGCAGTTCTTC. Protein sequence: CASSLGTGWSNEQFF.

This clone was observed once. The chain has TRBV19 and TRBJ2-7, with 8 bases identical to TRBD1. Germline loops: CDR1 LNHDA, CDR2 SQIVND (reference sequence). The trim removed 3 bases at V and 3 bases at J, leaving 1 base unmatched. This CDR3 is 13 amino acids long. The CDR3 nucleotides are TGTGCCAGTAGTATTACAGGGGGCTACGAGCAGTACTTC. The encoded protein is CASSITGGYEQYF.

This chain links TRBV5-4 with TRBJ1-2, with 12 nucleotides matching TRBD1. CDR3 length: 16 residues. With V trimmed by 3 bases and J by 6 bases, 9 bases remained unmatched. CDR1 SGHNT and CDR2 YYREEE come from the germline V gene (reference sequence). The CDR3 protein is CASSSGQGARRDGYTF. As DNA, the CDR3 is TGTGCCAGCAGCTCGGGACAGGGGGCACGACGGGATGGCTACACCTTC.

The V gene is TRBV6-1, the J gene TRBJ2-3; possibly TRBD2 for D (6 bases). The CDR3 runs to 16 residues. V was cut by 3 bases and J by 6 bases, with 19 bases left in between. Germline-derived CDR1 and CDR2 are MNHNS and SASEGT. The CDR3 nucleotides are TGTGCCAGCAGTGATTCGAGGGAGGAGGCCTCGGATACGCAGTATTTT. Protein: CASSDSREEASDTQYF.